This TCR beta chain was profiled in a study of Graves' ophthalmopathy and Graves' hyperthyroidism listed by TCRdb under 2018. Looking at the study overall: Hyperthyroidism was defined as stable when no progression to ophthalmopathy occurred within 18 months of follow-up. To explore V-J signatures distinguishing ophthalmopathy from hyperthyroidism, a discovery set of about a hundred patients (around 44 ophthalmopathy, 57 stable hyperthyroidism) was enrolled. In about six hyperthyroidism patients, the T-cell repertoire of thyroid tissue was compared with the T-cell repertoire of blood. The study used signatures of the TCR beta repertoire to tell Graves' ophthalmopathy apart from Graves' hyperthyroidism and to predict which patients would progress to ophthalmopathy. In total, some 140 blood samples were TCR-sequenced: 40 to 45 ophthalmopathy, about 75 hyperthyroidism and some 17 hyperthyroidism-to-ophthalmopathy patients. An independent validation cohort comprised about 20 hyperthyroidism patients and over 15 patients who later progressed from hyperthyroidism to ophthalmopathy. Once sampling was done, hyperthyroidism patients were given methimazole at a starting dose of 30 mg daily, while ophthalmopathy patients were given high-dose intravenous methylprednisolone.

Patients with hyperthyroidism were aged 18 to 65 years, had been newly diagnosed, and had a disease duration of less than 2 months. Anyone with other autoimmune diseases, uncontrolled infections, pregnancy or lactation was excluded from the study. Diagnosis relied on clinical symptoms, serum thyroxine, TRAb, thyroid ultrasound and orbital computed tomography. Total RNA was extracted using Trizol reagent, and RNA quality was checked on an Agilent 2100 Bioanalyzer. TCR beta CDR3 regions were amplified from RNA transcripts for repertoire sequencing. A first-round RT-PCR used HTBI primers with the Qiagen OneStep RT-PCR kit, followed by a second-round multiplex PCR, size selection and purification. Sequencing of the libraries was carried out on an Illumina HiSeq2000 in paired-end mode with 100 bp reads. From the authors' description of their analysis: SOAPnuke was used for read processing, and reads with adapters, uncalled bases, a mean Phred below 15, or no exact constant-primer or identifier match were discarded. COPE v1.2.5 was used to merge the high-quality paired reads. Unique nucleotide sequences were defined as clonotypes and aligned to IMGT TRB V, D and J references using MiTCR v1.1. The analysis was limited to V-J combinations with a frequency above 0.0001, which together covered 99.2% of the repertoires. A TCR clonal expansion and chaos score per V-J combination was defined as the ratio of F50 clonal expansion to chaos observed in the TCRdist matrix. Welch's t-statistics and random forest were used to reduce the features to about a dozen V-J combinations, which were then used as input to a naive Bayes classifier. The Morisita-Horn index was used to measure how similar the thyroid and blood repertoires were. The public sequencing data were trimmed at Q25 with fastp and processed into clonotypes with MiXCR by TCRdb, which kept only in-frame beta chains. Each entry merges the rows of one CDR3 protein and shows their most common DNA and genes. TCRdb, not the authors, supplied the V and J calls. The sample has over a million distinct CDR3 sequences on record, about 38% of them singletons. The ten most abundant clones make up roughly 11% of the sample.

This clonotype has more than one count but fewer than ten. What antigen it recognizes has not been identified. Qualities for individual bases were not recorded, and no much larger clone is one base off. The full study reports these points: The 13-signature model separated ophthalmopathy from stable hyperthyroidism with over 85% sensitivity and approximately 83% specificity in cross-validation, and 80%/75% in the test set. No statistical method was used to set the sample size in advance, and the investigators knew which group each participant was assigned to. In validation, the model predicted ophthalmopathy progression with about 71% sensitivity and roughly 72% specificity; more than ten predicted patients were CT-confirmed with GO in a median of around 6 months. Among expanded thyroid clonotypes with frequency above 0.001, most also showed up in blood, which suggests that blood repertoires may reflect the thyroid immune response.

The source is an adult man with Graves' hyperthyroidism. The material sequenced was peripheral blood or thyroid tissue (not recorded which).

The bases read TGCAGTGCTGGACCACCAGGGAGTTGTTTTTTT. It translates as CSAGPPGSCFF. The rearranged segments are TRBV20-1 and TRBJ2-2, with the D gene tentatively TRBD1 or TRBD2, based on 5 matching bases in each. According to the germline V gene (reference sequence), CDR1 reads DFQATT and CDR2 reads SNEGSKA. The trim is 5 bases for V and 17 bases for J, with a gap of 18 bases between the germline ends. Including the terminal cysteine and phenylalanine, the CDR3 comprises 11 residues. Of all the DNA, just the CDR3 is kept, 33 bases in frame from base 1.